This paragraph covers one TCR beta chain sequence. Use of 60 Vbeta and 13 Jbeta primers characterized the PCR. Profiled with immunoSEQ multiplex PCR; TCRdb holds only in-frame clones, not every one. The sample records some 150,000 clones, 77% being singletons. The source of the sample is a study of cytomegalovirus exposure and HLA in healthy donors. The CDR3 is 15 amino acids. V shed 5 bases and J shed 1 base, with 13 bases lying between them. CDR1 and CDR2 (germline): MNHEY, SMNVEV (reference sequence). This sequence joins TRBV27 and TRBJ2-3, with D possibly TRBD1 on 5 matching bases. The source of this sequence is a woman aged 30 to 39 in good health and CMV-seronegative. Sequenced input: PBMCs. CDR3 sequence reads: CASSLGAVGTDTQYF. In DNA, the CDR3 is TGTGCCAGCAGTCTAGGGGCGGTTGGCACAGATACGCAGTATTTT.